This TCR beta chain was captured in a study of read filtering for tumor transcriptome and immune sequencing (dated by TCRdb to the early 2020s). Background for the entire study: The cohort had around 18 male and over 12 female patients with a mean age of roughly 62 years, ranging from about 45 to 90. By revised international staging, fewer than ten patients were R-ISS I, around 15 were R-ISS II and roughly seven were R-ISS III. After DNase treatment, whole-transcriptome libraries were prepared with the TruSeq RNA Access Library Prep Kit. TCR-region mapped reads per sample ranged from about 4.05 to 10.27 million with IR-seq versus only roughly 85 to 1,300 with RNA-seq. TCR repertoires obtained by targeted immune repertoire sequencing and by bulk whole-transcriptome sequencing performed on the same bone marrow samples were compared. A main aim was a read-filtering strategy for immune repertoire data, specifically whether clonotypes supported by a single read should be removed. Study-wide conclusions, independent of this receptor: Rather than purified T cells, the sorted CD138-negative fraction was a mixed bone marrow immune population. IR-seq captured clonotypes at much higher depth and more reliably than RNA-seq, and smaller IR-seq throughput sufficed to identify most shared clonotypes. In IR-seq, about 82% of clonotypes but approximately 4% of total reads were represented by single-read clonotypes, whereas in RNA-seq, about 76% of clonotypes and almost 45% of reads were represented by single-read clonotypes. Removing single-read clonotypes increased the correlation between IR-seq and RNA-seq shared clonotype proportions.

This clonotype came up many times. This clone's antigen is unknown. Base qualities were left out, and no much larger clone turns up one base away. Each patient had bone marrow sampled at the time of active disease. Ficoll-Hypaque density gradient centrifugation was used to isolate bone marrow mononuclear cells. Myeloma plasma cells were removed and CD138-negative cells were obtained by negative selection following labeling with CD138 magnetic microbeads on a MACS separator. Flow cytometry with CD138 antibodies on an Attune NxT was used to check how pure the isolated cells were. TRIzol reagent was used to extract total RNA, which was then quantified with a NanoDrop spectrophotometer. Paired RNA-seq and IR-seq were performed on the CD138-negative bone marrow sample of each patient. Germline trimming amounts to 1 base on V and 5 bases on J, with 7 as the count of junction bases outside the gene matches. Sequences SGHTA (CDR1) and FQGNSA (CDR2) are obtained from the germline V gene. Including the terminal cysteine and phenylalanine, the CDR3 comprises 17 residues. Just CDR3 DNA is preserved here, 51 bases in frame from base 1.

TCR libraries were built from about 400 ng RNA with the Immunoverse kit, using molecular barcoded adaptors covering alpha/delta and beta/gamma chains. TCR library preparation used the same RNA that went into transcriptome sequencing. Sequencing of TCR libraries was carried out on an Illumina HiSeq 4000 with 2 x 150 cycles. Turning to the authors' computational methods: TCR reads were aligned to human V, D, J and C references and assembled into CDR3 clonotypes with MiXCR, including quality filtering and error correction. The tcR package in R was used for analysis of clonotype counts and gene usage diversity. Raw mapping reads were checked after the RNA-seq reads had been mapped by STAR aligner version 2.5.3a onto the human GRCh37 genome. To test the effect of sequencing depth on detected clonotypes, IR-seq fastq files were randomly downsampled using Seqtk 1.3. TCRdb cleaned the public reads at Q25 with fastp, built clones with MiXCR and kept in-frame beta chains. Each entry merges the rows of one CDR3 protein and shows their most common DNA and genes. TCRdb's processing, not the authors', yielded these V and J calls. The sample profile shows tens of thousands of distinct CDR3 sequences; roughly 19% of them were found once. The ten largest clonotypes hold about a tenth of the sample.

The chain was built from TRBV7-2 and TRBJ2-1, with TRBD2 identical over 11 junction bases. The sequenced sample consisted of a population of CD138-negative cells sorted from bone marrow. In light of the paper, this sample's cell subset or site label describes: bone marrow mononuclear cells depleted of CD138+ plasma/myeloma cells by negative magnetic selection. This TCR was sampled from a donor aged 40 or older with multiple myeloma. The sequenced DNA: TGTGCCAGCAGCTTAGTGGGGCTAGCGGGGGGAAACAATGAGCAGTTCTTC. Translated, it reads CASSLVGLAGGNNEQFF.